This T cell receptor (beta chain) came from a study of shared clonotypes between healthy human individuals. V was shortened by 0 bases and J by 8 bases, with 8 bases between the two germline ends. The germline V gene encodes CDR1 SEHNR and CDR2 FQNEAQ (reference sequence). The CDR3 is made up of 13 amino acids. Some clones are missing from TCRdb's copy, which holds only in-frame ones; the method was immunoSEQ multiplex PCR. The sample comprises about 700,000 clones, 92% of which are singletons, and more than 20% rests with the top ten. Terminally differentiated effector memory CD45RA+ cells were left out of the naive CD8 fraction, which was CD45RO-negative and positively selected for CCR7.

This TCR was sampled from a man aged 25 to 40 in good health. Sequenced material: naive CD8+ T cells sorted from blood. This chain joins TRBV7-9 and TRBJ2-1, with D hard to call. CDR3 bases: TGTGCCAGCAGCTTAGCCCCTTCGGATGAGCAGTTCTTC. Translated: CASSLAPSDEQFF.